What follows are 28 T cell receptor beta chains derived from one specimen sequenced in a study of graft-versus-host responses after intestinal transplantation. The assay was immunoSEQ multiplex PCR, and TCRdb's table has in-frame clones only and misses some. The data show about 98,000 clones, around 86% seen once. Their specific antigens are unknown. The material sequenced was unstimulated CD8+ T cells sorted from spleen or lymph node cells, taken before intestinal transplant. The source is a human donor who received an intestinal transplant.

DNA for the CDR3: TGTGCCAGCAGTGAAATGGGACAGGCTGAAGCTTTCTTT. Translating it yields CASSEMGQAEAFF. The chain couples TRBV25-1 to TRBJ1-1; 8 nucleotides agree with TRBD1. V was clipped by 2 bases and J by 6 bases; unmatched bases: 2. Germline values: CDR1 MGHDK, CDR2 SYGVNS. The CDR3 sequence is 13 residues long.

This clone came up a few times. The chain has TRBV6-5 and TRBJ1-2, with 8 bases aligning to TRBD1. Per germline, CDR1 MNHEY and CDR2 SVGAGI. Trimming took 5 bases from V and 6 from J; bases not matched to a gene: 5. This CDR3 comprises 13 residues. As DNA, the CDR3 is TGTGCCAGCAGTAAGCCGGACAGGGATGGCTACACCTTC. Translation: CASSKPDRDGYTF.

This sequence joins TRBV9 and TRBJ2-3, with 7 bases lining up with TRBD1. CDR1 SGDLS and CDR2 YYNGEE come from the germline V gene. Trimming removed 3 bases from V and 1 base from J; junction bases left unmatched: 8. CDR3 size: 16 residues. The CDR3 DNA is TGTGCCAGCAGCGCTAGAGGGGGCGATGGCACAGATACGCAGTATTTT. It yields the protein CASSARGGDGTDTQYF.

The chain has TRBV10-1 and TRBJ2-2, with D maybe TRBD1 (5 bases). The CDR3 is made up of 15 amino acids. V shed 3 bases and J shed 7 bases, with 15 bases lying between them. In germline, CDR1 is WNHNN, CDR2 SYGVQD (reference sequence). The CDR3 nucleotides read TGCGCCAGCAGTGACAGGGTAGATTGGGACGGGGAGCTGTTTTTT. Protein: CASSDRVDWDGELFF.

The V call is TRBV11-3, the J call TRBJ2-5, with D perhaps matching TRBD2 (5 bases). V lost 0 bases to trimming and J lost 2 bases, with 19 bases between them. The CDR3 runs to 18 residues. The germline V gene has CDR1 SGHNT and CDR2 YENEEA. The CDR3 DNA reads TGTGCCAGCAGCTTAGATCTCCCAGGAGGAGGAGTACAAGAGACCCAGTACTTC. Translating it yields CASSLDLPGGGVQETQYF. Full variable domain (missing parts from reference TRBV11-3 and TRBJ2-5): EAGVVQSPRYKIIEKKQPVAFWCNPISGHNTLYWYLQNLGQGPELLIRYENEEAVDDSQLPKDRFSAERLKGVDSTLKIQPAELGDSAVYLCASSLDLPGGGVQETQYFGPGTRLLVL.

Here the CDR3 reads CASSWTGGEQYF. CDR3 bases: TGTGCCAGCAGTTGGACAGGGGGCGAGCAGTACTTC. V is TRBV27 and J is TRBJ2-7; TRBD1 matches at 10 bases. Germline lookup yields CDR1 MNHEY and CDR2 SMNVEV (reference sequence). The CDR3 contains 12 residues. V lost 4 bases and J lost 6; bases outside the gene matches: 0.

The V call is TRBV28, the J call TRBJ1-1; 7 bases are a match to TRBD1. J lost 3 bases, V lost 5 bases, and 9 bases had no gene match. The CDR3 length is 15 residues. Germline V gives CDR1 MDHEN, CDR2 SYDVKM. CDR3: CASSERDREDTEAFF. The CDR3 bases are TGTGCCAGCAGTGAACGAGACAGGGAGGACACTGAAGCTTTCTTT.

This chain joins TRBV9 and TRBJ2-3; TRBD2 aligns across 7 bases. From germline, CDR1 is SGDLS and CDR2 YYNGEE. V gave up 0 bases and J gave up 1 base; unmatched junction bases: 5. The CDR3 length is 16 residues. The CDR3 spells CASSVEAAGGTDTQYF. The CDR3 coding sequence is TGTGCCAGCAGCGTAGAGGCGGCGGGGGGCACAGATACGCAGTATTTT.

The genes are TRBV29-1 and TRBJ1-1; TRBD1 is a possible D gene (6 bases). This CDR3 contains 14 residues. The germline CDR1 and CDR2 sequences are SQVTM and ANQGSEA. Trimming stripped 2 bases from V and 0 bases from J, with 10 bases between. The CDR3 here is CSVERRGVNTEAFF. As DNA, the CDR3 is TGCAGCGTTGAAAGGAGGGGGGTGAACACTGAAGCTTTCTTT.

The chain uses TRBV7-6 and TRBJ2-1, with 15 bases matching TRBD2. The CDR3 spans 17 residues. Germline assignment: CDR1 SGHVS and CDR2 FNYEAQ. Trimming removed 1 base from V and 8 bases from J; junction bases left unmatched: 6. The CDR3 loop is CASSLGTSGGATYEQFF. CDR3 DNA: TGTGCCAGCAGCTTAGGGACTAGCGGGGGGGCAACTTATGAGCAGTTCTTC.

There are a few counts of this clone. The chain is built from TRBV7-8 and TRBJ2-7, with TRBD2 matching over 9 bases. The CDR3 is 15 amino acids. Trimming at V came to 7 bases and at J to 4 bases, leaving 11 bases not matched to a gene. CDR1 is SGHVS, CDR2 FQNEAQ, per germline. The CDR3 loop is CASIPRGLAGYEQYF. As DNA, the CDR3 is TGTGCCAGCATCCCCCGGGGGCTAGCGGGGTACGAGCAGTACTTC.

The chain links TRBV9 to TRBJ2-3, with 10 bases aligning to TRBD2. Germline lookup yields CDR1 SGDLS and CDR2 YYNGEE. The CDR3 covers 16 residues. Trimming removed 4 bases from V and 4 bases from J; junction bases left unmatched: 9. The CDR3 nucleotides are TGTGCCAGCAGCTCACCTAGCGGGGGAAGCGCAGATACGCAGTATTTT. Amino acid sequence: CASSSPSGGSADTQYF.

This clone was counted a single time. The rearrangement uses TRBV20-1 and TRBJ1-2; TRBD1 matches 7 bases. Looked up from germline, CDR1 is DFQATT and CDR2 is SNEGSKA (reference sequence). The CDR3 covers 9 residues. CDR3 nucleotide sequence: TGCAGCGGGACAGACGGCTACACCTTC. Its translation: CSGTDGYTF.

The V and J genes are TRBV5-4 and TRBJ1-1, with D tentatively TRBD1 (6 bases). The CDR3 consists of 14 residues. V was pared by 1 base and J by 4 bases, with 11 bases between. CDR1 and CDR2 from the germline V gene are SGHNT and YYREEE (reference sequence). The DNA for the CDR3 is TGTGCCAGCAGCTTGAGACAGGCCAGCACTGAAGCTTTCTTT. Protein sequence: CASSLRQASTEAFF.

The chain carries TRBV2 and TRBJ1-4; D is unclear. CDR3 size: 16 residues. Germline V CDR1 and CDR2: SNHLY, FYNNEI. With 6 bases removed from V and 4 bases from J, the gap between germline ends came to 18 bases. The CDR3 DNA sequence: TGTGCCAGCAGATACCCTGGCGGGCGCTTTAATGAAAAACTGTTTTTT. It codes for CASRYPGGRFNEKLFF.

The V gene is TRBV28, the J gene TRBJ2-1; D is uncertain. V was shortened by 3 bases and J by 3 bases, with 12 bases between the two germline ends. This CDR3 comprises 15 residues. Germline V gene lookup returns CDR1 MDHEN and CDR2 SYDVKM. The CDR3 DNA reads as TGTGCCAGCAGTTTCCGTATAACGCACTACAATGAGCAGTTCTTC. This gives the protein CASSFRITHYNEQFF. Full variable domain (missing parts from reference TRBV28 and TRBJ2-1): DVKVTQSSRYLVKRTGEKVFLECVQDMDHENMFWYRQDPGLGLRLIYFSYDVKMKEKGDIPEGYSVSREKKERFSLILESASTNQTSMYLCASSFRITHYNEQFFGPGTRLTVL.

This chain uses TRBV4-1 with TRBJ2-4; D gene ambiguous. Germline V gene sequence: CDR1 MGHRA, CDR2 YSYEKL. Trimming shortened V by 5 bases and J by 0 bases, and 8 bases separated the two germline ends. The CDR3 is 14 residues long. The CDR3, as DNA: TGCGCCAGCAGCGTCCGGATAGCCAAAAACATTCAGTACTTC. Translated, it gives CASSVRIAKNIQYF.

The chain uses TRBV11-2 and TRBJ2-5; D uncertain. CDR3 length: 16 residues. Germline assignment: CDR1 SGHAT and CDR2 FQNNGV. With 2 bases removed from V and 3 bases from J, the gap between germline ends came to 16 bases. CDR3 residues: CASSLIGVFKKETQYF. In DNA, the CDR3 is TGTGCCAGCAGCTTAATAGGCGTATTTAAAAAAGAGACCCAGTACTTC.

This sequence joins TRBV11-2 and TRBJ2-7, with 7 bases lining up with TRBD2. Trimming at V came to 1 base and at J to 7 bases, leaving 7 bases not matched to a gene. This CDR3 region has 14 residues. Germline V lookup: CDR1 SGHAT, CDR2 FQNNGV. The CDR3 DNA is TGTGCCAGCAGCTTAGTAGGCGGGAGTAAAGAGCAGTACTTC. This gives the protein CASSLVGGSKEQYF.

In its sample, this clone was seen once. This chain uses TRBV10-3 with TRBJ2-2, with 9 bases fitting TRBD1. CDR3 size: 17 residues. V was clipped by 6 bases and J by 0 bases; unmatched bases: 8. Germline CDR1 reads ENHRY; CDR2 reads SYGVKD. The CDR3 sequence is CAISPRDRAPNTGELFF. In nucleotides, the CDR3 is TGTGCCATCAGCCCCCGGGACAGGGCCCCGAACACCGGGGAGCTGTTTTTT.

This chain uses TRBV5-1 with TRBJ2-2; D might be TRBD1 (5 bases). With 6 bases removed from V and 2 bases from J, the gap between germline ends came to 14 bases. The CDR3 consists of 15 residues. Germline CDR1 SGHRS, CDR2 YFSETQ. The CDR3: CASKTWGPNTGELFF. CDR3 DNA: TGCGCCAGCAAAACGTGGGGCCCAAACACCGGGGAGCTGTTTTTT. Full variable domain (outside the CDR3, taken from reference TRBV5-1 and TRBJ2-2): KAGVTQTPRYLIKTRGQQVTLSCSPISGHRSVSWYQQTPGQGLQFLFEYFSETQRNKGNFPGRFSGRQFSNSRSEMNVSTLELGDSALYLCASKTWGPNTGELFFGEGSRLTVL.

The chain has TRBV2 and TRBJ1-2, with D hard to call. Looked up from germline, CDR1 is SNHLY and CDR2 is FYNNEI. This CDR3 has 11 residues. Trimming left V 1 base short and J 8 bases short, with 5 bases between. CDR3 in DNA: TGTGCCAGCAGTGAAGTCCCAGGCTACACCTTC. It encodes CASSEVPGYTF.

This chain joins TRBV27 and TRBJ2-2, with 8 bases that match TRBD1. Germline values: CDR1 MNHEY, CDR2 SMNVEV (reference sequence). This CDR3 has 15 amino acids. J was trimmed by 1 base and V by 4 bases; bases with no gene match: 2. This chain's CDR3 is CASSWTGLNTGELFF. The CDR3 DNA follows: TGTGCCAGCAGTTGGACAGGGCTGAACACCGGGGAGCTGTTTTTT.

J is TRBJ2-5 and V is TRBV25-1, with a weak D call TRBD2 (6 bases). V dropped 3 bases and J dropped 1 base, with 12 bases sitting between them. CDR3 length: 15 residues. In germline, CDR1 is MGHDK, CDR2 SYGVNS. DNA for the CDR3: TGTGCCAGCAGTGAGTGGCAGGGACTCCAAGAGACCCAGTACTTC. This sequence encodes CASSEWQGLQETQYF.

The chain joins TRBV9 to TRBJ2-2; tentatively, D is TRBD1 (5 bases). CDR1 SGDLS and CDR2 YYNGEE come from the germline V gene. Trimming removed 4 bases from V and 6 bases from J, with 10 bases in between. The CDR3 totals 13 residues. CDR3 sequence: CASSSQVPGELFF. CDR3 DNA: TGTGCCAGCAGCTCACAGGTCCCCGGGGAGCTGTTTTTT.

The V and J genes are TRBV5-1 and TRBJ2-1; a possible D gene is TRBD1 (6 bases). The length of the CDR3 is 13 residues. Deletions cut 1 base from V and 6 bases from J, with 8 bases between. The germline V gene encodes CDR1 SGHRS and CDR2 YFSETQ. The CDR3 DNA sequence: TGCGCCAGCAGCTTGAGGACAGCCAATGAGCAGTTCTTC. Translating it yields CASSLRTANEQFF.

Details on this clone: Its ends do not fully match the called genes, so a read error is possible. The chain uses TRBV4-1 and TRBJ1-4, with D perhaps matching TRBD1 (5 bases). The CDR3 runs to 15 residues. Germline CDR1 is MGHRA and CDR2 is YSYEKL. CDR3 region: CASSQGDSPNEKLFF. In DNA, the CDR3 is TGTGCCAGCAGCCAAGGCGACAGTCCTAATGAAAAACTGTTTTTT.

The V call is TRBV9, the J call TRBJ2-3, with D perhaps TRBD2 (6 bases). Germline V gene lookup returns CDR1 SGDLS and CDR2 YYNGEE. The CDR3 covers 12 residues. The germline V and J ends were trimmed by 3 bases and 5 bases, with 7 bases remaining between them. Written as DNA, the CDR3 is TGTGCCAGCAGCGACGGGGGAGATACGCAGTATTTT. The encoded protein is CASSDGGDTQYF.